This T cell receptor beta chain was found in a study of cytomegalovirus exposure and HLA in healthy donors. Study-wide results and caveats: Later analysis placed DRB1 highest and HLA-C lowest in TCR association rates, which differed by HLA locus. Per a later analysis, 18,000 or so TCR beta sequences showed association with HLA alleles at 0.05 false discovery rate. The study recorded over 150 TCR beta chains that were cytomegalovirus-associated.

Germline V lookup: CDR1 ENHRY, CDR2 SYGVKD. The length of the CDR3 is 12 residues. Regarding this clone: Its antigen is not known. The junction differs from germline at one of its ends, possibly a read error.

The PCR made use of 60 Vbeta and 13 Jbeta primers. Profiled with immunoSEQ multiplex PCR; TCRdb holds only in-frame clones, not every one. Counted here are 150,000 to 200,000 clones, roughly 85% occurring once; the ten biggest clones make up about 2.3%. The chain couples TRBV10-3 to TRBJ1-3; D is ambiguous. The sequenced sample consisted of PBMCs. This TCR was recovered from a woman between 50 and 59 years old in good health and CMV-seronegative. CDR3 sequence: CAIKDSGNSIYF. The DNA of the CDR3 is TGTGCCATCAAGGACTCTGGAAACAGCATATATTTT.